Listed below are T cell receptor beta chains from one sample, sequenced in a study of T cell responses to AZD1222 COVID-19 vaccine. Only in-frame clones appear in the TCRdb table, and some are missing; sequencing was by immunoSEQ multiplex PCR. The table lists 150,000 or so clones, about 92% of them singletons. The source material was peripheral blood, sampled 28 days after the second AZD1222 dose. The receptors shown here come from an adult who received the AZD1222 COVID-19 vaccine. CDR3s include the opening cysteine and the closing phenylalanine or tryptophan. D genes are given only for firm matches. Clone size is not always given. Where it is, it says once, few, many or a class for expanded clones.

v_gene	j_gene	d_gene	abundance	CDR3nt	CDR3aa
TRBV10-3	TRBJ1-2	NA	once	TGTGCCATCAGTGGAATCAGGGATGACTATGGCTACACCTTC	CAISGIRDDYGYTF
TRBV12-5	TRBJ2-3	NA	NA	TGTGCTAGTGGTTTGGGAGTAGCGTCAGATACGCAGTATTTT	CASGLGVASDTQYF
TRBV6-6	TRBJ1-1	NA	NA	TGTGCCAGCAGTTATCGGACTTCCGGGGACACTGAAGCTTTCTTT	CASSYRTSGDTEAFF
TRBV30	TRBJ1-6	TRBD1	once	TGTGCCTGGACAGGGGGCTGGGCACCCCTCCACTTT	CAWTGGWAPLHF
TRBV5-1	TRBJ2-1	NA	NA	TGCGCCAGCAGCCTGACGGGGAATCCCTACAATGAGCAGTTCTTC	CASSLTGNPYNEQFF
TRBV29-1	TRBJ1-2	NA	NA	TGCAGCGTCCTGAGTTGGGGGCAGGGATCGTTAGGCTACACCTTC	CSVLSWGQGSLGYTF
TRBV5-4	TRBJ2-1	NA	NA	TGTGCCAGCAGCCCGGACTGGAACAATGAGCAGTTCTTC	CASSPDWNNEQFF
TRBV7-2	TRBJ1-1	NA	NA	TGTGCCAGCAGCACCAGGGCGAACACTGAAGCTTTCTTT	CASSTRANTEAFF
TRBV27	TRBJ1-2	NA	NA	TGTGCCAGCAGCCCGACTACCGGGGGCAGCCATGGCTACACCTTC	CASSPTTGGSHGYTF
TRBV7-7	TRBJ2-5	NA	NA	TGTGCCAGCAGCTTAAGGCAGGGTGAGACCCAGTACTTC	CASSLRQGETQYF
TRBV7-6	TRBJ2-3	NA	NA	TGTGCCAGCAGCTTAGAAGCCCAAAAGGGAGATACGCAGTATTTT	CASSLEAQKGDTQYF
TRBV1	TRBJ2-3	NA	NA	TGCATCAGCAGCCACTGCGTCCCCAGAGGAGGCGGCACAGATACGCAGTATTTT	CISSHCVPRGGGTDTQYF
TRBV9	TRBJ1-4	NA	NA	TGTGCCAGCACCCGCAGGGACTTAACTAATGAAAAACTGTTTTTT	CASTRRDLTNEKLFF
TRBV28	TRBJ1-2	TRBD1	NA	TGTGCCAGCAGGGATATACAGGGGGCCCGAAACTATGGCTACACCTTC	CASRDIQGARNYGYTF
TRBV2	TRBJ2-1	TRBD1	NA	TGTGCCAGCAGCGGGGGACAGGGACGTTTAGATGAGCAGTTCTTC	CASSGGQGRLDEQFF
TRBV3-1/TRBV3-2	TRBJ2-1	NA	NA	TGTGCCAGCAGCCCAGGCCGGGCCCTCTACAATGAGCAGTTCTTC	CASSPGRALYNEQFF
TRBV7-7	TRBJ2-5	NA	NA	TGTGCCAGCCGCCGGGCCCATGGAGGGGAAGAGACCCAGTACTTC	CASRRAHGGEETQYF
TRBV5-5	TRBJ2-5	TRBD1	NA	TGTGCCAGCAGCTCCTTTACAGGGGCCGGGGAGACCCAGTACTTC	CASSSFTGAGETQYF
TRBV19	TRBJ2-2	TRBD1	once	TGTGCCAGTAGTATTATGAGCAGGGGGCACGGCGGGGAGCTGTTTTTT	CASSIMSRGHGGELFF
TRBV10-3	TRBJ1-4	NA	NA	TGTGCCATCAGTGTCCAAGAGAATGAAAAACTGTTTTTT	CAISVQENEKLFF
TRBV6-5	TRBJ1-5	NA	once	TGTGCCAGCAGACCTGATGGGACCAATCAGCCCCAGCATTTT	CASRPDGTNQPQHF
TRBV28	TRBJ1-1	TRBD1	NA	TGTGCCAGCAGTCACCCGTCAGGGGGGGCCACTGAAGCTTTCTTT	CASSHPSGGATEAFF
TRBV28	TRBJ2-7	NA	NA	TGTGCCAGCGGTAGGGGGGGTAGCTCCTACGAGCAGTACTTC	CASGRGGSSYEQYF
TRBV7-2	TRBJ2-7	TRBD2	NA	TGTGCCAGCAGCAAAACCGGGACTAGCGGGTTCAACCACGAGCAGTACTTC	CASSKTGTSGFNHEQYF
TRBV19	TRBJ1-2	NA	NA	TGTGCCAGTAGTATACAGGGCCGCTTGGGAAGGAATGGCTACACCTTC	CASSIQGRLGRNGYTF
TRBV6-6	TRBJ1-2	NA	few	TGTGCCAGCAGCCACGGGCAGGGCGACTATGGCTACACCTTC	CASSHGQGDYGYTF
TRBV2	TRBJ1-3	NA	NA	TGTGCCAGCAGAACCGGACAGAGCTCTGGAAACACCATATATTTT	CASRTGQSSGNTIYF
TRBV12-1	TRBJ1-5	NA	NA	TGTGCCAGCAGCTTTCGGCAGGTCCATAGGGCCCAGCATTTT	CASSFRQVHRAQHF
TRBV5-8	TRBJ1-1	NA	NA	TGTGCCAGCAGCTTGAACAGAAACACTGAAGCTTTCTTT	CASSLNRNTEAFF
TRBV4-2	TRBJ2-7	NA	NA	TGTGCCAGCAGCCAAGGTCTGGAGGCCCTCTACGAGCAGTACTTC	CASSQGLEALYEQYF
TRBV3-1/TRBV3-2	TRBJ1-2	NA	NA	TGTGCCAGCCGAGGGCAGGGCCGGAACTATGGCTACACCTTC	CASRGQGRNYGYTF
TRBV19	TRBJ1-5	TRBD1	NA	TGTGCCAGTACCCCCCCCGGACAGGGCGGTCAGCCCCAGCATTTT	CASTPPGQGGQPQHF
TRBV19	TRBJ2-3	TRBD2	NA	TGTGCCGTTTCCGAAGCGGGAGGTAGCACAGATACGCAGTATTTT	CAVSEAGGSTDTQYF
TRBV28	TRBJ1-1	NA	NA	TGTGCCAGCAGTTTTCGCACAGCCCGCGGCACTGAAGCTTTCTTT	CASSFRTARGTEAFF
TRBV28	TRBJ1-2	NA	NA	TGTGCCAGCACCTCAGGAAACTCCAACTATGGCTACACCTTC	CASTSGNSNYGYTF
TRBV2	TRBJ1-5	TRBD1	NA	TGTGCCAGCAGTGACCGGACAGGGGGCGTACAGCCCCAGCATTTT	CASSDRTGGVQPQHF
TRBV18	TRBJ2-1	NA	NA	TGTGCCAGCTCACCGGACAGCCTCTACAATGAGCAGTTCTTC	CASSPDSLYNEQFF
TRBV29-1	TRBJ2-4	NA	NA	TGCAGTGCCAAAATTGAGGGCACGGTGTTAACTTTC	CSAKIEGTVLTF
TRBV6-5	TRBJ1-4	NA	NA	TGTGCCAGCAGTTACGGCAGGGGTAATGAAAAACTGTTTTTT	CASSYGRGNEKLFF
TRBV6-5	TRBJ2-2	NA	NA	TGTGCCAGCAGCTACAGTACAGGAAACACCGGGGAGCTGTTTTTT	CASSYSTGNTGELFF
TRBV21-1	TRBJ2-5	NA	NA	TGTGCCAGCGACCCCAGGGGGGGAAAAGAGACCCAGTACTTC	CASDPRGGKETQYF
TRBV28	TRBJ1-6	NA	NA	TGTGCCAGCAGTTTACCCGGACAGCTTTTTGGGTCACCCCTCCACTTT	CASSLPGQLFGSPLHF
TRBV9	TRBJ1-2	TRBD1	NA	TGTGCCAGCAGCGTGTCCGGGACAGAAAGGCACTATGGCTACACCTTC	CASSVSGTERHYGYTF
TRBV19	TRBJ1-6	NA	NA	TGTGCCAGTCGCGCCGACTCCTATAATTCACCCCTCCACTTT	CASRADSYNSPLHF
TRBV11-3	TRBJ2-1	NA	few	TGTGCCAGCAGCTTAACCGGGACTGCTCTATACAATGAGCAGTTCTTC	CASSLTGTALYNEQFF
TRBV11-1	TRBJ2-7	TRBD2	NA	TGTGCCAGCAGCCGGACTAGCGGGAGTTCCTACGAGCAGTACTTC	CASSRTSGSSYEQYF
TRBV19	TRBJ1-1	NA	NA	TGTGCCAGTAGTATGGGGTGGACTGAAGCTTTCTTT	CASSMGWTEAFF
TRBV5-1	TRBJ1-2	NA	NA	TGCGCCAGCAGCCCCTATGGCTACACCTTC	CASSPYGYTF